These 10 T cell receptor beta chains share one sample of origin, sequenced in a study of blood T cell repertoires in COVID-19. The method was immunoSEQ multiplex PCR; TCRdb's version includes in-frame clones alone and lacks a portion of them. The sample lists fewer than 350,000 clones, roughly nine tenths occurring once. The specimen sequenced was PBMCs or T cells enriched from blood (not recorded which). Receptor source: a man aged 55 to 70 who had recovered from COVID-19.

This chain joins TRBV7-2 and TRBJ2-7; TRBD1 aligns across 9 bases. CDR1 and CDR2 (germline): SGHTA, FQGNSA. The V and J ends lost 5 bases and 2 bases, in that order; junction bases with no gene match: 10. This CDR3 has 16 amino acids. The CDR3 DNA sequence: TGTGCCAGCAGCACTCGTACGGGACAGGGAGCCTACGAGCAGTACTTC. This translates into CASSTRTGQGAYEQYF.

V gene TRBV27 combines with J gene TRBJ2-7, with a tentative D call TRBD2 (6 bases). The V end was cut by 5 bases, the J end by 2 bases, with 16 bases between. The CDR3 runs to 15 residues. Germline CDR1 and CDR2: MNHEY and SMNVEV (reference sequence). CDR3 protein: CASSGGAIHPYEQYF. For the CDR3, the DNA is TGTGCCAGCAGTGGCGGGGCAATCCACCCCTACGAGCAGTACTTC.

The rearrangement uses TRBV19 and TRBJ1-5; 7 bases align to TRBD1. The CDR3 covers 13 residues. Germline V gene lookup returns CDR1 LNHDA and CDR2 SQIVND (reference sequence). Trimming cost V 7 bases and J 6 bases; bases outside gene matches: 6. The CDR3 sequence: CASNRQGVQPQHF. In nucleotides, the CDR3 is TGTGCCAGTAACCGACAGGGAGTTCAGCCCCAGCATTTT. The whole variable domain, remainder taken from reference TRBV19 and TRBJ1-5, is DGGITQSPKYLFRKEGQNVTLSCEQNLNHDAMYWYRQDPGQGLRLIYYSQIVNDFQKGDIAEGYSVSREKKESFPLTVTSAQKNPTAFYLCASNRQGVQPQHFGDGTRLSIL.

V and J are TRBV24-1 and TRBJ2-4; 8 bases are shared with TRBD2. After removal of 5 bases from V and 4 bases from J, the junction contained 3 bases not matched to a gene. This CDR3 has 14 residues. Germline V gene lookup returns CDR1 KGHDR and CDR2 SFDVKD. CDR3 nucleotide sequence: TGTGCCACCAGTGTCGGGGGGGCGAAAAACATTCAGTACTTC. It specifies CATSVGGAKNIQYF.

The V and J genes are TRBV20-1 and TRBJ2-1; D might be TRBD1 (5 bases). The CDR3 is 15 residues long. CDR1 is DFQATT, CDR2 SNEGSKA, per germline (reference sequence). Trimming took 3 bases from V and 1 from J, leaving 13 bases between them. The CDR3 sequence: CSASILGLSYNEQFF. CDR3 bases: TGCAGTGCTAGTATTCTGGGGCTATCCTACAATGAGCAGTTCTTC.

The chain employs TRBV28 and TRBJ2-3; D is uncertain. With 5 bases removed from V and 0 bases from J, the gap between germline ends came to 12 bases. The V gene's germline CDR1 is MDHEN and CDR2 SYDVKM. The CDR3 is 15 residues long. This CDR3 reads CASSKYSRSTDTQYF. In nucleotides, the CDR3 is TGTGCCAGCAGTAAATATTCTAGAAGCACAGATACGCAGTATTTT.

The chain couples TRBV19 to TRBJ1-1; 10 bases fit TRBD1. Germline assignment: CDR1 LNHDA and CDR2 SQIVND (reference sequence). J was trimmed by 6 bases and V by 2 bases; bases with no gene match: 9. CDR3 length equals 16 residues. CDR3 sequence (DNA): TGTGCCAGTAGTATAATGGGACAGGGGCATAGTGCTGAAGCTTTCTTT. Translation: CASSIMGQGHSAEAFF.

The chain couples TRBV7-2 to TRBJ2-7; perhaps TRBD1 as D (6 bases). Germline V gene data show CDR1 as SGHTA and CDR2 as FQGNSA. There are 16 residues in the CDR3. The ends were cut back, 1 base at V and 0 bases at J, with 13 bases in the middle. The CDR3 region is CASSLGRQAISYEQYF. The CDR3 bases are TGTGCCAGCAGCTTAGGAAGACAGGCCATCTCCTACGAGCAGTACTTC.

The rearrangement uses TRBV6-6 and TRBJ2-1; 10 bases line up with TRBD2. The CDR3 spans 15 residues. Trimming cost V 6 bases and J 7 bases; bases outside gene matches: 9. CDR1 and CDR2 from the germline V gene are MNHNY and SVGAGI (reference sequence). CDR3: CASSLRGTSVNEQFF. Written as DNA, the CDR3 is TGTGCCAGCAGCCTCCGCGGGACTAGCGTGAATGAGCAGTTCTTC.

The table lists this clone with a count of one. This rearrangement joins TRBV5-4 to TRBJ2-2; tentatively, D is TRBD1 (5 bases). With 4 bases removed from V and 2 bases from J, the gap between germline ends came to 15 bases. This CDR3 contains 16 residues. CDR1 and CDR2 (germline): SGHNT, YYREEE (reference sequence). CDR3 sequence reads: CASSPTGWANTGELFF. The CDR3 DNA sequence: TGTGCCAGCAGCCCTACAGGATGGGCAAACACCGGGGAGCTGTTTTTT.